The 7 T cell receptor beta chains in this list originate from one sample, sequenced in a study of T cell responses to AZD1222 COVID-19 vaccine. TCRdb's table, derived via immunoSEQ multiplex PCR, lists solely in-frame clones and lacks some. The repertoire holds about 110,000 clones, with 90% as singletons. The specimen comprised peripheral blood, sampled 28 days after the second AZD1222 dose. The receptor source for this set is an adult who received the AZD1222 COVID-19 vaccine.

V gene TRBV27 combines with J gene TRBJ2-1; D is possibly TRBD1 or TRBD2 (5 bases each). The CDR3 has 15 amino acids. Deletions cut 7 bases from V and 3 bases from J, with 16 bases between. CDR1 and CDR2 from the germline V gene are MNHEY and SMNVEV (reference sequence). CDR3 sequence (DNA): TGTGCCAGCACCATCCGATGGGGGAGCTACAATGAGCAGTTCTTC. The encoded protein is CASTIRWGSYNEQFF.

V gene TRBV4-2 combines with J gene TRBJ1-5; 7 bases line up with TRBD1. Germline CDR1 is LGHNA and CDR2 is YNFKEQ. V was clipped by 0 bases and J by 5 bases; unmatched bases: 4. The CDR3 runs 15 residues. CDR3 nucleotides: TGTGCCAGCAGCCAAGACGGGACAGAGGATCAGCCCCAGCATTTT. This translates into CASSQDGTEDQPQHF.

This rearrangement joins TRBV19 to TRBJ2-3; no clear D. V was pared by 5 bases and J by 2 bases, with 8 bases between. The length of the CDR3 is 13 residues. CDR1 and CDR2 from the germline V gene are LNHDA and SQIVND (reference sequence). CDR3 sequence: CASSGQDTDTQYF. Here the CDR3 DNA reads TGTGCCAGTAGTGGCCAGGACACAGATACGCAGTATTTT.

The chain links TRBV2 to TRBJ2-7; 9 positions agree with TRBD1. The trim removed 8 bases at V and 1 base at J, leaving 6 bases unmatched. The germline gives CDR1 SNHLY, CDR2 FYNNEI. This CDR3 has 14 amino acids. CDR3 region: CASLRDRVSYEQYF. CDR3 nucleotides: TGTGCCAGCTTACGGGACAGGGTGTCCTACGAGCAGTACTTC. Filled out from reference TRBV2 and TRBJ2-7, the complete variable domain reads EPEVTQTPSHQVTQMGQEVILRCVPISNHLYFYWYRQILGQKVEFLVSFYNNEISEKSEIFDDQFSVERPDGSNFTLKIRSTKLEDSAMYFCASLRDRVSYEQYFGPGTRLTVT.

The chain has TRBV12-5 and TRBJ2-2; no reliable D call. The V gene's germline CDR1 is LGHNT and CDR2 FRNRAP. The V gene lost 1 base and the J gene lost 3 bases, with 18 bases spanning the gap. The CDR3 extends over 18 amino acids. For the CDR3, the DNA is TGTGCTAGTGGTTTGGACCGCCAGGCAATTGGGGACACCGGGGAGCTGTTTTTT. Translation: CASGLDRQAIGDTGELFF. The full variable domain, in which reference TRBV12-5 and TRBJ2-2 provide the parts outside the CDR3, is DARVTQTPRHKVTEMGQEVTMRCQPILGHNTVFWYRQTMMQGLELLAYFRNRAPLDDSGMPKDRFSAEMPDATLATLKIQPSEPRDSAVYFCASGLDRQAIGDTGELFFGEGSRLTVL.

This clone was detected once. The V gene is TRBV7-6, the J gene TRBJ2-3; tentative D call: TRBD1 (6 bases). This CDR3 has 15 amino acids. CDR1 is SGHVS and CDR2 is FNYEAQ in the germline V gene. The V gene lost 5 bases and the J gene lost 0 bases, with 12 bases spanning the gap. This CDR3 reads CASSPWTASTDTQYF. The DNA for the CDR3 is TGTGCCAGCAGCCCCTGGACAGCTAGCACAGATACGCAGTATTTT.

The V and J genes are TRBV7-3 and TRBJ1-1, with TRBD1 matching over 7 bases. The V gene end was trimmed by 5 bases and the J gene end by 4 bases; junction bases not matched to a gene: 7. The CDR3 length is 14 residues. Germline assignment: CDR1 SGHTA and CDR2 FQGTGA. The chain's CDR3 is CASSPQGEGTEAFF. The CDR3 DNA reads as TGTGCCAGCAGCCCTCAGGGGGAGGGCACTGAAGCTTTCTTT.